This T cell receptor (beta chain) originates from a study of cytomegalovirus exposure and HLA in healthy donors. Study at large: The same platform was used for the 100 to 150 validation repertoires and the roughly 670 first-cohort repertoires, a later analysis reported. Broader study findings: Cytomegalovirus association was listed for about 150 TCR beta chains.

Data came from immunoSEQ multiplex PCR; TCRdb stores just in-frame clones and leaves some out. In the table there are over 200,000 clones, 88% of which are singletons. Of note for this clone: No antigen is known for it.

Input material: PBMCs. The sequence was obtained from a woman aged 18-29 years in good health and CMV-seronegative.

Written as DNA, the CDR3 is TGCAGCGCTCTGGGGCCCCTCGGTAGGCTGTTTTTT. Translated, it gives CSALGPLGRLFF. The chain has TRBV29-1 and TRBJ1-4, with TRBD1 as a possible D gene (5 bases). Germline V gives CDR1 SQVTM, CDR2 ANQGSEA. CDR3 length: 12 amino acids. The germline V and J ends were trimmed by 7 bases and 14 bases, with 20 bases remaining between them.